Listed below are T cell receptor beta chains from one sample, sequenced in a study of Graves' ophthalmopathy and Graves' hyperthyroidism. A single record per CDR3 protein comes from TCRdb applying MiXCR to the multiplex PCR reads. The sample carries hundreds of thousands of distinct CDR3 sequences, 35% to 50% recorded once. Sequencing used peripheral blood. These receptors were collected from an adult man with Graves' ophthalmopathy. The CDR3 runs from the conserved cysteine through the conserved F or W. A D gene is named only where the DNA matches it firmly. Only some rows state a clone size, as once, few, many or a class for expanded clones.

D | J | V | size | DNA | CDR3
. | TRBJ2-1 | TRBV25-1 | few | TGTGCCAGCAGTGATGTACGGCCCAGGAATGAGCAGTTCTTC | CASSDVRPRNEQFF
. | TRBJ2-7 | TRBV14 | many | TGTGCCAGCAGCCCAGGTGTGTTGGGGACACCCTCATACGAGCAGTACTTC | CASSPGVLGTPSYEQYF
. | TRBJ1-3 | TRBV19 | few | TGTGCCAGTAGTCTGCTGGGGAGCGACTCTGGAAACACCATATATTTT | CASSLLGSDSGNTIYF
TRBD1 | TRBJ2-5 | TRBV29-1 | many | TGCAGCGTCAGGGGGCCCTCCCAAGAGACCCAGTACTTC | CSVRGPSQETQYF
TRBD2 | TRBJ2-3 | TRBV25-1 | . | TGTGCCAGCAGTGAAACGGCGGGGGGACGCACAGATACGCAGTATTTT | CASSETAGGRTDTQYF
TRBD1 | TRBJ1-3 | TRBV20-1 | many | TGCAGTGCTACCGGGACAGGGTTTAGAAACACCATATATTTT | CSATGTGFRNTIYF
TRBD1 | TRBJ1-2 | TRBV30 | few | TGTGCCTGGAGTGCGGGACAGGGGGACTATGGCTACACCTTC | CAWSAGQGDYGYTF
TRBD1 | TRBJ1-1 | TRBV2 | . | TGTGCCAGCAGTCTGGACATACAGGGGGTCTCTGAAGCTTTCTTT | CASSLDIQGVSEAFF
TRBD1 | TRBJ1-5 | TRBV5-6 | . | TGTGCCAGCAGCACCACAGGGGGCGCTCCCCAGCCCCAGCATTTT | CASSTTGGAPQPQHF
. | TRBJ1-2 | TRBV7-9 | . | TGTGCCAGCAGCCCTAGGGATGAAGGGGGCTACACCTTC | CASSPRDEGGYTF
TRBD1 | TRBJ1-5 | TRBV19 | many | TGTGCCAGTAGTATTGTGGCAGGGGGAGGTCAGCCCCAGCATTTT | CASSIVAGGGQPQHF
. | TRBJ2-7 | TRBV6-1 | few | TGTGCCAGCAGTGACCGGGACATTTACGAGCAGTACTTC | CASSDRDIYEQYF
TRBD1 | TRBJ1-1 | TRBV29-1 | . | TGCAGCGGCGGACAGGGTGACACTGAAGCTTTCTTT | CSGGQGDTEAFF
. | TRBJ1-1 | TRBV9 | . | TGTGCCAGCAGCGGAGAGGGCGGAGACAACACTGAAGCTTTCTTT | CASSGEGGDNTEAFF
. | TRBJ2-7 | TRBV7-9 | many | TGTGCCAGCAGCTCATTGGACGGTGGTGAGGCCTACGAGCAGTACTTC | CASSSLDGGEAYEQYF
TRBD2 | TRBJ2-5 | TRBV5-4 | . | TGTGCCAGCAGCTACGGGACTAGCGGGAGTGGGTATGAGACCCAGTACTTC | CASSYGTSGSGYETQYF
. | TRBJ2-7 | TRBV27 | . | TGTGCCACCTGGGCGGTAAGCTCCTACGAGCAGTACTTC | CATWAVSSYEQYF